This is a list of T cell receptor beta chains from one sample in a study of blood T cells in healthy people across ages. TCRdb re-analysed the 5' RACE reads in MiXCR, keeping a single row per CDR3 protein. The sample lists some 320,000 distinct CDR3 sequences, roughly 27% occurring once. The sequencing sample was made of blood. These receptors were taken from a woman aged 70 to 79 in good health. The CDR3 runs from the conserved cysteine through the conserved F or W. D genes are given only for firm matches. Clone size is given for some rows only: seen once, a few or many times, or a class if the clone is expanded.

once | TRBJ2-7 | . | TRBV5-1 | TGCGCCAGCAGTAAAAGCGCGATCGGAGACGTCTCTAGTTACGAGCAGTACTTC | CASSKSAIGDVSSYEQYF
few | TRBJ2-7 | . | TRBV27 | TGTGCCAGCAGCCCGCCCGGACTTCTGAGCTCCTACGAGCAGTACTTC | CASSPPGLLSSYEQYF
. | TRBJ2-1 | . | TRBV4-2 | TGTGCCAGCAGCCAAGGTCGTTCGGACAGTGAGCAGTTCTTC | CASSQGRSDSEQFF
. | TRBJ2-1 | . | TRBV27 | TGTGCCGGCAGTTTTCACGGGACAGAAAAAAAGCGGGTAGATCCCTTC | CAGSFHGTEKKRVDPF
. | TRBJ2-7 | TRBD1 | TRBV29-1 | TGCAGCGTCCCGGGACAGGGGAGGAACGAGCAGTACTTC | CSVPGQGRNEQYF
. | TRBJ1-4 | . | TRBV6-5 | TGTGCCAGCAGTAACGGAGGGAAACTGTTTTTT | CASSNGGKLFF
. | TRBJ2-3 | . | TRBV9 | TGTGCCAGCACCGTCGAACCGGGAAAACTCACAGATACGCAGTATTTT | CASTVEPGKLTDTQYF
few | TRBJ2-1 | TRBD1 | TRBV6-5 | TGTGCCAGCAGTTTCCTCGCGACAGGGGGGCGGGAGAGGATCAATGAGCAGTTCTTC | CASSFLATGGRERINEQFF
. | TRBJ2-7 | TRBD1 | TRBV12-3/TRBV12-4 | TGTGCCAGCAACAAAGGGGGCGCGGGCTACGAGCAGTACTTC | CASNKGGAGYEQYF
. | TRBJ2-3 | TRBD2 | TRBV5-1 | TGCGCCAGCAGCTTGCAACTAGCGTCTGATACGCAGTATTTT | CASSLQLASDTQYF
few | TRBJ2-1 | . | TRBV9 | TGTGCCAGTACCCGAGGGGGCGGGAGTGAGAATGAGCAGTTCTTC | CASTRGGGSENEQFF
. | TRBJ1-5 | TRBD1 | TRBV7-2 | TGTGCCAGCAGCTTAGCTGGCAGGGGGAATCAGCCCCAGCATTTT | CASSLAGRGNQPQHF
once | TRBJ2-7 | TRBD2 | TRBV6-1 | TGTGCCAGCAGGGCGGGACTAGCGGGAGGGTACGAGCAGTACTTC | CASRAGLAGGYEQYF
many | TRBJ1-1 | . | TRBV6-6 | TGTGCCAGCAGTTACTCGGGGAGAAGCACTGAAGCTTTCTTT | CASSYSGRSTEAFF
few | TRBJ2-3 | . | TRBV11-2 | TGTGCCAGCAGCCCCCACGAGGTGCAGTATTTT | CASSPHEVQYF
few | TRBJ1-5 | . | TRBV7-2 | TGTGCCAGCACCGCGGACATATATCAGCCCCAGCATTTT | CASTADIYQPQHF
. | TRBJ2-1 | TRBD2 | TRBV27 | TGTGCCAGCAGTATAATGGGACTAGTCTTCTTC | CASSIMGLVFF
. | TRBJ2-4 | . | TRBV21-1 | TGTGCCAGCAGCAAAGGATTCCGGCCGCGGGTGGTAGAATTAGCCAAAAACATTCAGTACTTC | CASSKGFRPRVVELAKNIQYF
many | TRBJ2-3 | TRBD2 | TRBV7-9 | TGTGCCAGCGGGGGACTAGCGGGAGGCGGCACAGATACGCAGTATTTT | CASGGLAGGGTDTQYF
. | TRBJ2-3 | TRBD1 | TRBV28 | TGTGCCAGCAGTTCCCGGGGACAGGGGTCGGGGTACCGAACAGATACGCAGTATTTT | CASSSRGQGSGYRTDTQYF
. | TRBJ1-1 | . | TRBV20-1 | TGCAGTGCTCGACCATGGGACACTGAAGCTTTCTTT | CSARPWDTEAFF
few | TRBJ2-3 | . | TRBV25-1 | TGTGCCAGCAGTGATCTAGGCGGGGACACAGATACGCAGTATTTT | CASSDLGGDTDTQYF